This T cell receptor (beta chain) was observed in a study of T cell repertoires in cytomegalovirus infection. A few counts support this clonotype. Its target is not known. The CDR3 length is 13 residues. CDR1 is SGHTA and CDR2 is FQGNSA in the germline V gene. V lost 3 bases to trimming and J lost 12 bases, with 17 bases between them. TCRdb called the reads again in MiXCR, with one record for every CDR3 protein. The data hold 450,000 to 550,000 distinct CDR3 sequences, with about two fifths observed a single time. Sequencing was performed on cultured PBMCs, taken from culture after CMV antigen stimulation. This clonotype was obtained from a human donor in good health (CMV status not recorded). Some clones in this sample may be carry-over from other donors' samples. The chain links TRBV7-2 to TRBJ2-5; D is perhaps TRBD2 (6 bases). The CDR3 DNA is TGTGCCAGCAGCTTCTGGGACTCCCCCCTTGAGTACTTC. It encodes CASSFWDSPLEYF.